The rows below give T cell receptor beta chains drawn from one sample of a study of cytomegalovirus exposure and HLA in healthy donors. Measured with immunoSEQ multiplex PCR; TCRdb has only the in-frame clones, and not every one. This sample carries roughly 130,000 clones, approximately 80% of them seen once, and the ten largest clones take under 3%. The sequencing input was PBMCs. These receptors originate from a man aged 30 to 39 in good health and CMV-seronegative. Both conserved end residues are part of each CDR3. D genes are given only for firm matches. The size entry is marked missing in some rows and otherwise reads once, few, many or a size class.

>-|TRBV9|-|TRBJ1-1
CASSPTGFQAFF
TGTGCCAGCAGCCCAACAGGGTTTCAAGCTTTCTTT
>-|TRBV9|TRBD2|TRBJ2-1
CASSVDRTSGRNEQFF
TGTGCCAGCAGCGTAGATAGGACTAGCGGACGAAATGAGCAGTTCTTC
>-|TRBV10-3|-|TRBJ2-2
CATNQQDTHIGELFF
TGTGCCACAAACCAACAGGACACGCACATAGGGGAGCTGTTTTTT
>-|TRBV14|TRBD2|TRBJ2-7
CASSQDSQRGSYEQYF
TGTGCCAGCAGCCAAGATTCCCAGCGGGGCTCCTACGAGCAGTACTTC
>-|TRBV19|-|TRBJ2-5
CASSIGSDETQYF
TGTGCCAGTAGCATCGGCAGCGACGAGACCCAGTACTTC
>-|TRBV7-9|TRBD2|TRBJ2-1
CASSPKMSGLATEQFF
TGTGCCAGCAGCCCAAAAATGAGCGGACTAGCAACTGAGCAGTTCTTC
>once|TRBV5-4|-|TRBJ2-3
CASSLGAHTDTQYF
TGTGCCAGCAGCTTGGGGGCTCACACAGATACGCAGTATTTT
>-|TRBV6-6|-|TRBJ1-2
CASSQDTELYGYTF
TGTGCCAGCAGTCAAGACACCGAACTCTATGGCTACACCTTC
>-|TRBV6-5|TRBD2|TRBJ2-3
CASSYGVAGVADTQYF
TGTGCCAGCAGTTACGGGGTAGCGGGAGTGGCAGATACGCAGTATTTT
>-|TRBV7-3|TRBD2|TRBJ2-1
CASSRFTSGAYNEQFF
TGTGCCAGCAGCAGATTCACTAGCGGGGCCTACAATGAGCAGTTCTTC
>few|TRBV5-1|-|TRBJ2-7
CASSLDRANEQYF
TGCGCCAGCAGCTTGGACAGGGCAAACGAGCAGTACTTC
>once|TRBV25-1|TRBD1|TRBJ2-1
CASSDLQGATGNEQFF
TGTGCCAGCAGTGACTTACAGGGGGCCACTGGGAATGAGCAGTTCTTC
>-|TRBV27|TRBD1|TRBJ1-2
CASSYSTGTGLKGGYTF
TGTGCCAGCAGTTACTCAACCGGGACAGGGTTAAAAGGTGGCTACACCTTC
>-|TRBV5-1|TRBD2|TRBJ2-1
CASSGAGGYNEQFF
TGCGCCAGCAGCGGAGCGGGAGGGTACAATGAGCAGTTCTTC
>-|TRBV7-8|-|TRBJ2-3
CALGDTQYF
TGTGCCCTCGGGGATACGCAGTATTTT
>-|TRBV2|-|TRBJ2-7
CASSVEYEQYF
TGTGCCAGCAGTGTGGAGTACGAGCAGTACTTC
>-|TRBV10-2|-|TRBJ1-6
CAILRAYNSPLHF
TGCGCCATTCTCAGGGCCTATAATTCACCCCTCCACTTT
>-|TRBV5-6|TRBD2|TRBJ2-1
CASSFQTSGPYNEQFF
TGTGCCAGCAGCTTTCAGACTAGCGGGCCATACAATGAGCAGTTCTTC
>few|TRBV5-6|-|TRBJ1-4
CASSQRAGGEKLFF
TGTGCCAGCAGCCAGAGGGCCGGAGGGGAAAAACTGTTTTTT
>-|TRBV7-9|TRBD1|TRBJ2-7
CASSLVVGGYDEQYF
TGTGCCAGCAGCTTAGTTGTAGGGGGCTACGACGAGCAGTACTTC
>-|TRBV7-8|-|TRBJ1-1
CASSSTVDEAFF
TGTGCCAGCAGCTCGACAGTAGATGAAGCTTTCTTT
>-|TRBV5-1|TRBD1|TRBJ1-2
CASSGTGIEDLYGYTF
TGCGCCAGCTCCGGGACAGGGATAGAAGACCTATATGGCTACACCTTC
>-|TRBV6-6|-|TRBJ1-5
CASDTGLSGNQPQHF
TGTGCCAGCGACACAGGTCTGAGTGGCAATCAGCCCCAGCATTTT
>-|TRBV19|TRBD1|TRBJ1-4
CASSIGDREGEKLFF
TGTGCCAGTAGTATCGGGGACAGGGAAGGTGAAAAACTGTTTTTT
>-|TRBV5-1|TRBD1|TRBJ2-7
CASSQGQGVPYEQYF
TGCGCCAGCAGCCAAGGACAGGGGGTTCCCTACGAGCAGTACTTC
>-|TRBV18|-|TRBJ1-1
CASSPRGSGENTEAFF
TGTGCCAGCTCACCACGGGGTTCGGGGGAGAACACTGAAGCTTTCTTT
>-|TRBV5-4|-|TRBJ1-2
CASSLDPRTEGRRGYTF
TGTGCCAGCAGCTTGGACCCGAGGACAGAGGGCAGACGCGGCTACACCTTC
>once|TRBV9|-|TRBJ2-6
CASSVQGSRGANVLTF
TGTGCCAGCAGCGTACAGGGTTCGCGGGGGGCCAACGTCCTGACTTTC
>-|TRBV9|TRBD2|TRBJ2-5
CASSTRLAGGQETQYF
TGTGCCAGCAGCACCCGACTAGCGGGAGGCCAAGAGACCCAGTACTTC
>once|TRBV19|TRBD1|TRBJ1-1
CASSPGQGAVSAEAFF
TGTGCCAGTAGTCCAGGACAGGGGGCTGTTAGCGCTGAAGCTTTCTTT
>few|TRBV19|-|TRBJ2-3
CASISPSRTQYF
TGTGCCAGTATATCCCCTAGTCGTACGCAGTATTTT
>-|TRBV14|-|TRBJ2-2
CASSPQLNTGELFF
TGTGCCAGCAGCCCACAGTTAAACACCGGGGAGCTGTTTTTT
>once|TRBV28|TRBD2|TRBJ2-7
CASGQGLAGARLYEQYF
TGTGCCAGCGGCCAGGGACTAGCGGGAGCTCGCCTTTACGAGCAGTACTTC
>-|TRBV15|-|TRBJ2-7
CATSRDQAGPYEQYF
TGTGCCACCAGCAGAGATCAGGCAGGGCCCTACGAGCAGTACTTC
>-|TRBV5-1|-|TRBJ2-2
CASSSSGTRNTGELFF
TGCGCCAGCAGTTCTTCCGGGACTCGTAACACCGGGGAGCTGTTTTTT
>-|TRBV2|-|TRBJ2-7
CASSDGGEYHEQYF
TGTGCCAGCAGTGATGGAGGGGAATACCACGAGCAGTACTTC
>once|TRBV27|-|TRBJ2-7
CASSFSPRGEQYF
TGTGCCAGCAGTTTTTCGCCCCGGGGCGAGCAGTACTTC
>-|TRBV10-3|-|TRBJ1-5
CAISPGEGGSNQPQHF
TGTGCCATCAGTCCCGGGGAGGGGGGTAGCAATCAGCCCCAGCATTTT
>-|TRBV2|TRBD2|TRBJ2-2
CASSTSGIYGELFF
TGTGCCAGCAGTACTAGCGGGATTTACGGGGAGCTGTTTTTT
>-|TRBV27|TRBD2|TRBJ2-7
CASSLSAPASGSYEQYF
TGTGCCAGCAGTTTATCTGCCCCGGCTAGCGGCTCCTACGAGCAGTACTTC
>-|TRBV21-1|-|TRBJ2-7
CASSKGGLASGGNYEQYF
TGTGCCAGCAGCAAAGGTGGACTAGCGTCCGGAGGTAACTACGAGCAGTACTTC
>-|TRBV29-1|-|TRBJ1-2
CSVPANYGYPF
TGCAGCGTTCCGGCTAACTATGGCTACCCCTTC
>few|TRBV9|TRBD1|TRBJ1-5
CASSVGTGDSNQPQHF
TGTGCCAGCAGCGTAGGGACAGGGGATAGCAATCAGCCCCAGCATTTT
>-|TRBV29-1|-|TRBJ2-3
CSLAEGPSGSGSGTQYF
TGCAGCCTTGCTGAAGGCCCATCAGGGTCTGGGTCGGGTACGCAGTATTTT
>once|TRBV5-4|-|TRBJ2-7
CASSYESGSYEQYF
TGTGCCAGCAGCTACGAATCAGGGTCCTACGAGCAGTACTTC
>-|TRBV7-9|-|TRBJ1-1
CASSASGDTEAFF
TGTGCCAGCAGCGCCTCGGGAGACACTGAAGCTTTCTTT
>-|TRBV28|-|TRBJ2-7
CASSSTRLYEQYF
TGTGCCAGCAGTTCGACGAGACTCTACGAGCAGTACTTC
>-|TRBV5-4|TRBD2|TRBJ2-7
CASSLDQRDGAEQYF
TGTGCCAGCAGCTTGGATCAGCGGGACGGTGCCGAGCAGTACTTC
>-|TRBV19|-|TRBJ2-7
CASSPSGRGGTEQYF
TGTGCCAGTAGTCCATCGGGGAGGGGGGGGACCGAGCAGTACTTC
>-|TRBV18|-|TRBJ2-7
CASSPNSRGPYEQYF
TGTGCCAGCTCACCGAATTCTAGGGGTCCCTACGAGCAGTACTTC
>-|TRBV27|-|TRBJ2-1
CASSLVAYPLDYRNEQFF
TGTGCCAGCAGTCTAGTCGCTTACCCTCTAGATTATAGAAATGAGCAGTTCTTC
>-|TRBV5-5|TRBD1|TRBJ1-4
CASSAPTGGMSTNEKLFF
TGTGCCAGCAGCGCACCGACAGGGGGTATGTCTACTAATGAAAAACTGTTTTTT
>few|TRBV30|-|TRBJ2-5
CAWGVGGARETQYF
TGTGCCTGGGGGGTGGGGGGGGCGAGGGAGACCCAGTACTTC
>once|TRBV9|-|TRBJ1-2
CASSAQGEVYGYTF
TGTGCCAGCAGCGCCCAGGGTGAGGTTTATGGCTACACCTTC